The rows below give T cell receptor beta chains drawn from one sample of a study of blood T cell repertoires in COVID-19. Repertoires were generated with immunoSEQ multiplex PCR, while TCRdb's copy carries only in-frame clones and drops some. Seen here are fewer than 250,000 clones, over 80% observed once, and the top ten hold under 4.5%. Specimen: PBMCs or T cells enriched from blood (not recorded which). Source of these receptors: a woman between 25 and 40 years old who had been exposed to COVID-19. Both conserved end residues are part of each CDR3. A D gene is named only where the DNA matches it firmly. Where a row states a size, it is once, few, many or the class of an expanded clone; other rows omit it.

TGTGCCAGCAGCACGGGACAGGGGCGCAATCAGCCCCAGCATTTT CASSTGQGRNQPQHF TRBJ1-5 TRBV28 TRBD1 -
TGTGCCAGCCCCGGGACTAGCGGGATGGGAGAGCAGTTCTTC CASPGTSGMGEQFF TRBJ2-1 TRBV6-4 TRBD2 -
TGTGCCAGCAGCTATGATTTAGCGGGATCGGGCACCGGGGAGCTGTTTTTT CASSYDLAGSGTGELFF TRBJ2-2 TRBV7-8 TRBD2 -
TGTGCCAGCAGTGAAGGACGGCTAGCGGGAGGTTACAATGAGCAGTTCTTC CASSEGRLAGGYNEQFF TRBJ2-1 TRBV6-1 TRBD2 -
TGCGCCAGCAGCTTACAGGGGAATAGTCAGCCCCAGCATTTT CASSLQGNSQPQHF TRBJ1-5 TRBV5-1 TRBD1 -
TGTGCCAGCTCACCGTGGACTAGCGGGAATTTGGCAGATACGCAGTATTTT CASSPWTSGNLADTQYF TRBJ2-3 TRBV18 TRBD2 few
TGTGCCAGCAGGGCGTCAGGGGGATACAATGAGCAGTTCTTC CASRASGGYNEQFF TRBJ2-1 TRBV28 TRBD1 -
TGTGCCAGCAGCACCCCAGGGGACCCAAGTGGCTACACCTTC CASSTPGDPSGYTF TRBJ1-2 TRBV7-9 - -
TGCGCCAGCAGCGTCCGGAGTGGCAAAAATGAGCAGTTCTTC CASSVRSGKNEQFF TRBJ2-1 TRBV5-1 - -
TGTGCCAGCAGCCAAATGCTAGCGGGTGACAATGAGCAGTTCTTC CASSQMLAGDNEQFF TRBJ2-1 TRBV3-1/TRBV3-2 TRBD2 once
TGCGCCAGCAGCACCGGGGACAGGGAGGGCTATGGCTACACCTTC CASSTGDREGYGYTF TRBJ1-2 TRBV5-1 TRBD1 -
TGTGCCAGCAGTCCCTCTCCTCCCAATGAGCAGTTCTTC CASSPSPPNEQFF TRBJ2-1 TRBV27 - -